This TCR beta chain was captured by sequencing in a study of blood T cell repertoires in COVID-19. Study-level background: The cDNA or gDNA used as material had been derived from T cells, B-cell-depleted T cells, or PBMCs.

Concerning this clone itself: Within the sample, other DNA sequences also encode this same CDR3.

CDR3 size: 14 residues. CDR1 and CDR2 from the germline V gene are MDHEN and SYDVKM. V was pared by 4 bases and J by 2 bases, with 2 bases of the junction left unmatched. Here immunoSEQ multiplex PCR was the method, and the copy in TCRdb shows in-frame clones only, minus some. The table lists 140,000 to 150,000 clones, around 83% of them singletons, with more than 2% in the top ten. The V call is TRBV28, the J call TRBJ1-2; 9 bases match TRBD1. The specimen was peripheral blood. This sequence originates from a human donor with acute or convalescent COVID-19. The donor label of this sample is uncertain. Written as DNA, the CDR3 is TGTGCCAGCAGTTCTGGACAGGGGAACTATGGCTACACCTTC. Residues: CASSSGQGNYGYTF.